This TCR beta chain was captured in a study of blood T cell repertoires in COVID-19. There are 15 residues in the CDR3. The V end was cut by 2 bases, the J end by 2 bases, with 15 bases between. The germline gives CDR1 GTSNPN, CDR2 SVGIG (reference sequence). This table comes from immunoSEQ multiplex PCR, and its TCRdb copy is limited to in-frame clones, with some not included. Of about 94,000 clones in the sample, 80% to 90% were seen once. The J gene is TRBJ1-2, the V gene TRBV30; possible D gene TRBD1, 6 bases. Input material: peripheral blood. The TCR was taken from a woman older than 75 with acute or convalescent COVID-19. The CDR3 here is CAWSPDSFLNYGYTF. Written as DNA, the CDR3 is TGTGCCTGGAGTCCGGACAGTTTTCTAAACTATGGCTACACCTTC.